This TCR beta chain derives from a study of blood T cell repertoires in COVID-19. Looking at the study overall: Whether acute or convalescent, the COVID-19 samples came from the United States, Italy and Spain. Sample material is recorded as cDNA or gDNA derived from T cells, B-cell-depleted T cells, or PBMCs.

Repertoires were generated with immunoSEQ multiplex PCR, while TCRdb's copy carries only in-frame clones and drops some. The sample contains about 170,000 clones, about 89% of which appear only once. J gave up 3 bases and V 3 bases, and 7 bases lay outside the gene matches. The CDR3 spans 17 residues. Per germline, CDR1 MNHEY and CDR2 SMNVEV (reference sequence). The chain is built from TRBV27 and TRBJ2-5; 13 nucleotides agree with TRBD2. The sample was peripheral blood. The sequence was collected from a man aged 65 to 79 with acute or convalescent COVID-19. CDR3 coding DNA: TGTGCCAGCAGTTTGGCCGGGACTAGCGGGACGAAAGAGACCCAGTACTTC. Its translation: CASSLAGTSGTKETQYF.